Given below is one T cell receptor beta chain in context. The CDR3 covers 12 residues. Germline assignment: CDR1 SGHRS and CDR2 YFSETQ. Trimming removed 4 bases from V and 6 bases from J; junction bases left unmatched: 2. This entry comes from a study of metastatic and nonmetastatic thyroid tumors. About the study: Both malignant and benign thyroid patients supplied peripheral blood and tumor or nodule tissue samples, across which the repertoires of these patients were then compared.

None of the patients had undergone any treatment ahead of thyroid surgery. Using MiXCR, TCRdb re-called clones from the PCR reads. The sample has over 11,000 clones, roughly a quarter seen once. The rearrangement joins TRBV5-1 to TRBJ1-2; TRBD1 matches 8 bases. The specimen was blood. The TCR comes from a female donor with papillary thyroid cancer or a benign thyroid nodule (not recorded which). Some clones in this sample may be carry-over from other donors' samples. The CDR3: CASSLQGDGYTF. The CDR3 DNA is TGCGCCAGCAGCCTACAGGGGGATGGCTACACCTTC. The whole variable domain, remainder taken from reference TRBV5-1 and TRBJ1-2, is KAGVTQTPRYLIKTRGQQVTLSCSPISGHRSVSWYQQTPGQGLQFLFEYFSETQRNKGNFPGRFSGRQFSNSRSEMNVSTLELGDSALYLCASSLQGDGYTFGSGTRLTVV.